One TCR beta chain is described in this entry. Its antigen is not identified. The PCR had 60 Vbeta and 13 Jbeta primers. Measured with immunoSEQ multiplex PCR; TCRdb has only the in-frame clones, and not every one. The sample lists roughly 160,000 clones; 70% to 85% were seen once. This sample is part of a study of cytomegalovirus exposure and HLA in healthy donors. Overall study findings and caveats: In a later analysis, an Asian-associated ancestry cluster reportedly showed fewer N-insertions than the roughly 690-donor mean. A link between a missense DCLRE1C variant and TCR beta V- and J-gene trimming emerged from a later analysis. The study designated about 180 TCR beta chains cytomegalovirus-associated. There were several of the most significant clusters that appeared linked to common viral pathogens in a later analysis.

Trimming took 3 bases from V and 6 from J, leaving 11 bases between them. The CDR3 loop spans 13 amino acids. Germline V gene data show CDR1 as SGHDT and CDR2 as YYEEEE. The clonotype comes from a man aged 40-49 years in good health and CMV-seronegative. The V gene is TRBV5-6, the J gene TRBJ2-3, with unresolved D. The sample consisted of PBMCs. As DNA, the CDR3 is TGTGCCAGCAGCTCCCTCAGGAAGGATACGCAGTATTTT. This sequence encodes CASSSLRKDTQYF.